This T cell receptor (beta chain) was retrieved from a study of blood T cell repertoires in COVID-19. Study summary: Some COVID-19 samples were acute and others convalescent; all came from the United States, Italy and Spain. Sample material is recorded as cDNA or gDNA derived from T cells, B-cell-depleted T cells, or PBMCs.

As originally analysed: Amplification with reference gene primers provided the estimates of nucleated cell counts. Libraries were prepared by immunoSEQ multiplex PCR; TCRdb keeps only in-frame clonotypes and omits some of them. V, J and clone size derive from that table, while D and trimming were established from the DNA sequence. The repertoire includes about 170,000 clones, 80% to 85% of them detected once, and under 3% sits in the top ten. Source material: peripheral blood. The source of this sequence is a woman aged 60 to 75 with acute or convalescent COVID-19.

DNA for the CDR3: TGTGCCAGCAGCGGAGAAAGGGCGGGGGGGCTGAAAGATACGCAGTATTTT. It yields the protein CASSGERAGGLKDTQYF. The chain combines TRBV3-1 (or the pseudogene TRBV3-2) with TRBJ2-3; 9 nucleotides match TRBD2. Germline V gene lookup returns CDR1 LGHDT and CDR2 YNNKEL (reference sequence). This CDR3 is built from 17 residues. V trimming: 5 bases; J trimming: 5 bases; junction bases outside the gene matches: 14.